This record concerns one T cell receptor beta chain sequence. Its target is unknown. The primer mix had 60 Vbeta and 13 Jbeta primers. The data were produced by immunoSEQ multiplex PCR, yet TCRdb's version contains in-frame clones alone and is incomplete. The data show some 200,000 clones, with approximately 70% seen just once and 2.6% held by the top ten. V lost 5 bases and J lost 0; bases outside the gene matches: 9. Germline loops: CDR1 SGHRS, CDR2 YFSETQ. The CDR3 runs to 16 residues. The data belong to a study of cytomegalovirus exposure and HLA in healthy donors. Study-wide points: Previously analyzed data showed that most TCR beta V segments were productive at a frequency of about 87% or about 30%. TRBV6-2, TRBV6-3 and some other V segments were unresolvable in 87-base-pair reads.

The sequenced material came from PBMCs. The chain joins TRBV5-1 to TRBJ2-3, with TRBD2 matching over 7 bases. The source of this sequence is a man aged 35-49 years in good health and CMV-seropositive. In DNA form, the CDR3 reads TGCGCCAGCAGTGTGAGGGAGGGCTCTAGCACAGATACGCAGTATTTT. Translation gives CASSVREGSSTDTQYF.